Shown below are 25 T cell receptor beta chains from a single sample sequenced in a study of chemoradiotherapy in HPV16-positive cancers (dated by TCRdb to the early 2020s). The library was prepared using the immunoSEQ multiplex PCR assay. TCRdb re-hosts the immuneACCESS table, in-frame sequences only. Its copies lack some clones; in the studies checked, an unresolved V gene accounts for under half of them, and the cause for the rest is not known. The sample table holds approximately 10,000 clones, of which around 88% were seen once. The biggest ten clones account for more than 2% of the sample. The sample in question was blood, obtained from a patient who underwent chemoradiotherapy. Source of these receptors: a human donor with HPV-associated anogenital cancer.

The V gene is TRBV14, the J gene TRBJ2-1; 8 nucleotides line up with TRBD1. Germline loops: CDR1 SGHDN, CDR2 FVKESK. The CDR3 has 14 amino acids. V lost 4 bases and J lost 6; bases outside the gene matches: 5. CDR3 nucleotide sequence: TGTGCCAGCAGCCCCCAGGACAGGGTCAATGAGCAGTTCTTC. It yields the protein CASSPQDRVNEQFF.

This clone has a single count. The V and J genes are TRBV27 and TRBJ2-3; D is uncertain. The germline V gene has CDR1 MNHEY and CDR2 SMNVEV (reference sequence). The V gene lost 5 bases and the J gene lost 1 base, with 16 bases spanning the gap. The CDR3 consists of 16 residues. The CDR3 DNA is TGTGCCAGCAGTCTCTACTACCTTTCCGGCACAGATACGCAGTATTTT. Residues: CASSLYYLSGTDTQYF.

This chain links TRBV28 with TRBJ1-1; D not resolved. Trimming left V 2 bases short and J 1 base short, with 2 bases between. CDR3 length: 12 amino acids. Germline CDR1 MDHEN, CDR2 SYDVKM. The CDR3 reads CASSLPNTEAFF. The CDR3 coding sequence is TGTGCCAGCAGTTTACCGAACACTGAAGCTTTCTTT.

The chain has TRBV4-3 and TRBJ2-7; D call uncertain. The CDR3 totals 16 residues. V shed 0 bases and J shed 1 base, with 13 bases lying between them. CDR1 is LGHNA and CDR2 is YSLEER in the germline V gene. The CDR3 spells CASSQEVRVGSYEQYF. Written as DNA, the CDR3 is TGCGCCAGCAGCCAAGAAGTTAGGGTAGGTTCCTACGAGCAGTACTTC.

The rearrangement joins TRBV30 to TRBJ2-1, with 14 bases matching TRBD2. CDR3 length: 14 residues. The V and J ends lost 1 base and 11 bases, in that order; junction bases with no gene match: 4. Germline values: CDR1 GTSNPN, CDR2 SVGIG (reference sequence). The CDR3 DNA sequence: TGTGCCTGGAGTGAGACTAGCGGGGGGGCCAAGCAGTTCTTC. The encoded protein is CAWSETSGGAKQFF.

V gene TRBV19 combines with J gene TRBJ1-6, with D possibly matching TRBD1 (5 bases). The CDR3 consists of 16 residues. Trimming removed 10 bases from V and 8 bases from J, with 24 bases in between. CDR1 is LNHDA and CDR2 is SQIVND in the germline V gene (reference sequence). CDR3: CATQTPGFGGDSPLHF. CDR3 sequence (DNA): TGTGCCACCCAGACCCCAGGGTTTGGGGGGGATTCACCCCTCCACTTT.

This rearrangement joins TRBV5-1 to TRBJ1-1; TRBD1 is a possible D gene (6 bases). The CDR3 has 16 amino acids. Per the germline V gene, CDR1 is SGHRS and CDR2 is YFSETQ. Deletions cut 7 bases from V and 1 base from J, with 20 bases between. The CDR3 bases are TGCGCCAGCGCCCGCGGCCAGGGGTGGGAGAACACTGAAGCTTTCTTT. It yields the protein CASARGQGWENTEAFF.

V is TRBV6-5 and J is TRBJ2-5, with D possibly TRBD2 on 5 matching bases. The V and J ends lost 8 bases and 4 bases respectively, with 17 bases between them. The CDR3 length is 14 residues. Per germline, CDR1 MNHEY and CDR2 SVGAGI. The CDR3 DNA reads as TGTGCCAGCGGAAAAGATCCCCGGGGAGAGACCCAGTACTTC. This sequence encodes CASGKDPRGETQYF.

V and J are TRBV4-3 and TRBJ1-2, with 7 bases lining up with TRBD1. From germline, CDR1 is LGHNA and CDR2 YSLEER. Losses at the gene ends were 2 bases for V and 8 bases for J; bases not matched to a gene: 5. This CDR3 contains 13 residues. In nucleotides, the CDR3 is TGCGCCAGCAGCCAAACAGGGGTTATGGGCTACACCTTC. Protein product: CASSQTGVMGYTF.

The V and J genes are TRBV9 and TRBJ1-2; tentative D call: TRBD1 (6 bases). Germline values: CDR1 SGDLS, CDR2 YYNGEE. This CDR3 region has 14 residues. V lost 3 bases, J lost 2 bases, and 11 bases lay in between. Here the CDR3 reads CASSEGGANYGYTF. In DNA, the CDR3 is TGTGCCAGCAGCGAGGGGGGGGCGAACTATGGCTACACCTTC.

The CDR3 loop reads CASTPFIREGFSGNTIYF. CDR3 nucleotide sequence: TGTGCCAGCACCCCCTTTATCCGAGAGGGGTTTTCTGGAAACACCATATATTTT. The chain combines TRBV25-1 with TRBJ1-3; maybe TRBD1 (5 bases). V was shortened by 7 bases and J by 1 base, with 23 bases between the two germline ends. Germline values: CDR1 MGHDK, CDR2 SYGVNS. This CDR3 spans 18 amino acids.

The chain employs TRBV30 and TRBJ1-4; the match to TRBD1 covers 7 bases. Germline V gene lookup returns CDR1 GTSNPN and CDR2 SVGIG (reference sequence). Germline trimming cut 3 bases from V and 13 bases from J; bases unmatched to any gene: 11. The CDR3 covers 13 residues. DNA for the CDR3: TGTGCCTGGAGGGGCAGGGGGACCGAAGGACTGTTTTTT. This gives the protein CAWRGRGTEGLFF.

This clone was detected only once. The chain employs TRBV10-3 and TRBJ1-6; tentative D call: TRBD1 (5 bases). Trimming cost V 6 bases and J 0 bases, with 15 bases left between them. CDR3 length: 17 residues. Germline V gene data show CDR1 as ENHRY and CDR2 as SYGVKD. CDR3 loop: CAISPTAQSSYNSPLHF. The CDR3 nucleotides are TGTGCCATCAGCCCGACAGCCCAGAGCTCCTATAATTCACCCCTCCACTTT.

This clone was observed once. This rearrangement joins TRBV7-9 to TRBJ2-3; weak D call: TRBD2 (6 bases). CDR3 length: 14 amino acids. Deletions cut 5 bases from V and 2 bases from J, with 11 bases between. The germline V gene encodes CDR1 SEHNR and CDR2 FQNEAQ (reference sequence). Written as DNA, the CDR3 is TGTGCCAGCAGCAATGGAGGGTTCACAGATACGCAGTATTTT. This translates into CASSNGGFTDTQYF.

The genes are TRBV11-2 and TRBJ2-7, with D perhaps TRBD2 (6 bases). Germline V CDR1 and CDR2: SGHAT, FQNNGV. The V end was cut by 3 bases, the J end by 2 bases, with 23 bases between. The CDR3 has 18 residues. CDR3 in DNA: TGTGCCAGCAGCTTTTTTTATGCAGGGCCCGGGAGCACCTACGAGCAGTACTTC. Protein: CASSFFYAGPGSTYEQYF. Drawing the rest from reference TRBV11-2 and TRBJ2-7, the complete variable domain is EAGVAQSPRYKIIEKRQSVAFWCNPISGHATLYWYQQILGQGPKLLIQFQNNGVVDDSQLPKDRFSAERLKGVDSTLKIQPAKLEDSAVYLCASSFFYAGPGSTYEQYFGPGTRLTVT.

The V call is TRBV2, the J call TRBJ2-5; D is perhaps TRBD1 (6 bases). The CDR3 has 14 residues. The V end was cut by 5 bases, the J end by 1 base, with 11 bases between. Germline loops: CDR1 SNHLY, CDR2 FYNNEI. CDR3 coding DNA: TGTGCCAGCAGTTCGGAACAGGGCCAAGAGACCCAGTACTTC. It encodes CASSSEQGQETQYF. The whole variable domain, remainder taken from reference TRBV2 and TRBJ2-5, is EPEVTQTPSHQVTQMGQEVILRCVPISNHLYFYWYRQILGQKVEFLVSFYNNEISEKSEIFDDQFSVERPDGSNFTLKIRSTKLEDSAMYFCASSSEQGQETQYFGPGTRLLVL.

The chain recombines TRBV7-6 with TRBJ2-5; D is undetermined. Germline V gene lookup returns CDR1 SGHVS and CDR2 FNYEAQ. This CDR3 is 15 amino acids long. V lost 2 bases, J lost 1 base, and 11 bases lay in between. The CDR3: CASSLSASVQETQYF. The CDR3 DNA is TGTGCCAGCAGCTTAAGTGCGTCTGTCCAAGAGACCCAGTACTTC.

V and J are TRBV7-2 and TRBJ2-6, with 7 bases fitting TRBD2. CDR3 length equals 17 residues. Per germline, CDR1 SGHTA and CDR2 FQGNSA. V trimming: 5 bases; J trimming: 3 bases; junction bases outside the gene matches: 10. The CDR3 coding sequence is TGTGCCAGCAGCCCCGGTCTTGGCGGGGGTGGGGCCAACGTCCTGACTTTC. Translating it yields CASSPGLGGGGANVLTF.

The genes are TRBV18 and TRBJ1-4, with D possibly being TRBD1 (5 bases). The length of the CDR3 is 16 residues. The V end was cut by 4 bases, the J end by 3 bases, with 15 bases between. Germline assignment: CDR1 KGHSH and CDR2 LQKENI. The CDR3 nucleotides read TGTGCCAGCTCACTCGGGACCCTGGATGCTAATGAAAAACTGTTTTTT. It translates to CASSLGTLDANEKLFF.

This chain uses TRBV10-3 with TRBJ2-7; D gene ambiguous. Trimming took 2 bases from V and 3 from J, leaving 14 bases between them. Germline lookup yields CDR1 ENHRY and CDR2 SYGVKD. The CDR3 sequence is 15 residues long. The CDR3 DNA reads TGTGCCATCAGTGAGCGGCCGGGCTTGAACTACGAGCAGTACTTC. Encoded protein: CAISERPGLNYEQYF.

The rearrangement links TRBV10-3 to TRBJ2-5; D gene uncertain. This CDR3 has 12 amino acids. Trimming cost V 0 bases and J 4 bases, with 3 bases left between them. Looked up from germline, CDR1 is ENHRY and CDR2 is SYGVKD. CDR3 sequence: CAISESAETQYF. The CDR3 DNA is TGTGCCATCAGTGAGTCAGCAGAGACCCAGTACTTC.

The rearrangement joins TRBV27 to TRBJ2-3, with 7 bases identical to TRBD1. V shed 8 bases, J shed 4 bases, and the junction held 12 bases outside the gene matches. Germline lookup yields CDR1 MNHEY and CDR2 SMNVEV (reference sequence). The CDR3 has 15 amino acids. CDR3 nucleotides: TGTGCCAGCCTACGACAGGGCACACTCGCAGATACGCAGTATTTT. This gives the protein CASLRQGTLADTQYF.

The count of this clone is one. The V and J genes are TRBV6-6 and TRBJ1-1; D may be TRBD1 (5 bases). With 6 bases removed from V and 8 bases from J, the gap between germline ends came to 19 bases. The CDR3 contains 14 residues. Germline V gene lookup returns CDR1 MNHNY and CDR2 SVGAGI (reference sequence). The CDR3 protein is CASRTAQGGSEAFF. The CDR3 nucleotides read TGTGCCAGCAGAACGGCGCAGGGAGGTAGCGAAGCTTTCTTT.

The CDR3 DNA follows: TGTGCCAGCAGCGCCGAGGGGAGCTCCTACAATGAGCAGTTCTTC. Amino acid sequence: CASSAEGSSYNEQFF. The rearrangement links TRBV9 to TRBJ2-1, with D possibly called TRBD1 or TRBD2 (5 bases each). The CDR3 loop spans 15 amino acids. Germline CDR1 is SGDLS and CDR2 is YYNGEE. V was shortened by 3 bases and J by 0 bases, with 10 bases between the two germline ends.

The gene calls are TRBV10-3 and TRBJ2-7; 9 nucleotides agree with TRBD1. Trimming at V came to 3 bases and at J to 0 bases, leaving 12 bases not matched to a gene. The CDR3 loop spans 18 amino acids. CDR1 is ENHRY and CDR2 is SYGVKD in the germline V gene. CDR3 sequence: CAISDPQRQGVPSYEQYF. In DNA form, the CDR3 reads TGTGCCATCAGTGACCCCCAACGACAGGGGGTGCCCTCCTACGAGCAGTACTTC.